This TCR beta chain was identified in a study of T cell changes during pregnancy in multiple sclerosis. Profiling relied on immunoSEQ multiplex PCR, and the TCRdb table lists in-frame clones only, not all of them. The sample has more than 45,000 clones, around 90% seen once. The sequencing here drew on CD4+ T cells from peripheral blood mononuclear cells, taken in the second trimester of pregnancy. This sequence was found in a female donor with multiple sclerosis, enrolled in a pregnancy study.

Here the CDR3 reads CASSRGDRSNTEAFF. CDR3 coding DNA: TGTGCCAGCAGCAGAGGGGACAGGTCAAACACTGAAGCTTTCTTT. V and J are TRBV16 and TRBJ1-1, with TRBD1 matching 8 bases. Germline V gene data show CDR1 as KGHSY and CDR2 as FQNENV. J gave up 2 bases and V 5 bases, and 7 bases lay outside the gene matches. CDR3 size: 15 residues.